The TCR beta chain described here comes from a study of shared clonotypes between healthy human individuals. Clones were sequenced by immunoSEQ multiplex PCR, and TCRdb holds only the in-frame ones, with some missing. The table lists about 610,000 clones, around 96% of them singletons. This CDR3 has 16 residues. V lost 6 bases and J lost 4, with 19 bases in between. From germline, CDR1 is MDHEN and CDR2 SYDVKM. Naive CD8 populations comprised CD45RO-negative cells positively selected for CCR7, excluding terminally differentiated effector memory CD45RA+ cells. Sequenced material: naive CD8+ T cells sorted from blood. This sequence joins TRBV28 and TRBJ2-1; no clear D gene. This clonotype was obtained from a woman aged 25 to 39 in good health. The CDR3 coding sequence is TGTGCCAGCAGAACCTCTAGTGTTTGGGGTTACAATGAGCAGTTCTTC. It specifies CASRTSSVWGYNEQFF.